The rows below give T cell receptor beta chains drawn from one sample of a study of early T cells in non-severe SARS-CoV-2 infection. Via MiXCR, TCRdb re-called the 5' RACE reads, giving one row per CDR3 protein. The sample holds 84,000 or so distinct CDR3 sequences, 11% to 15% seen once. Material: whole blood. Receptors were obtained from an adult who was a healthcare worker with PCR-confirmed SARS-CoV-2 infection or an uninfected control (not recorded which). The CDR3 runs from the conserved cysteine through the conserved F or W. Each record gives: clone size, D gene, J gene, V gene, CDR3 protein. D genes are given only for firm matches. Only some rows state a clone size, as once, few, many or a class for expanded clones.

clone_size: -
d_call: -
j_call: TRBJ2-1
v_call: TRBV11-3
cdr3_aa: CASSLEPRSNEQFF

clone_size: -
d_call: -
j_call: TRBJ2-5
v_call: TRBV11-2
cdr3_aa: CASSLNPGRKETQYF

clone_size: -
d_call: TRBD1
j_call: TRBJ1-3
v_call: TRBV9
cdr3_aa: CASSVQDRGTIYF

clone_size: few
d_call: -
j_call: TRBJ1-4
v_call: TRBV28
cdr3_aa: CASSLVGAGGKLFF

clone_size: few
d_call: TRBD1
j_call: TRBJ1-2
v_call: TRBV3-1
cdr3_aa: CASSQVTGSYGYTF

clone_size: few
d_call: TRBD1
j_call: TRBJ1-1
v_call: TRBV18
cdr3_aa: CASSPNRGTEAFF

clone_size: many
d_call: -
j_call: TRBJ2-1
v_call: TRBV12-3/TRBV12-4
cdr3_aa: CASSLRGGGDNEQFF

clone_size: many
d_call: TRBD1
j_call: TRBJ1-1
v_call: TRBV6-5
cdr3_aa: CASSTTGKDTEAFF

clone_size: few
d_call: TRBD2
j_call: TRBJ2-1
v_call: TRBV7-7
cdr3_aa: CASSPRTSGANEQFF

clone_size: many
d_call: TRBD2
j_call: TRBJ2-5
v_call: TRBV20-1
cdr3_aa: CSQWSLAGGFSETQYF

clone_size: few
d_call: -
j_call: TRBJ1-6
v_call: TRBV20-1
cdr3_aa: CSARDQTSPLHF

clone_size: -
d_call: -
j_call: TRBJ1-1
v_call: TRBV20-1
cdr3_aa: CSARETLDTEAFF

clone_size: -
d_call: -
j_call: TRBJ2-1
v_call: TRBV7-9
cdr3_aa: CASSSGGPYNEQFF

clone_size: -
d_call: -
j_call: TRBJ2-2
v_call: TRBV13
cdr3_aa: CASSLAGQSNTGELFF

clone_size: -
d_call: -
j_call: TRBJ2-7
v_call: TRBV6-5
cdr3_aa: CASSYSTTGDEQYF

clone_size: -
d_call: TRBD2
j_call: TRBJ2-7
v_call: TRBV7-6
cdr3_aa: CASSSGLAGGYEQYF

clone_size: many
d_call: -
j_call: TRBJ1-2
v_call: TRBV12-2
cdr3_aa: CASRSSGGGYTF

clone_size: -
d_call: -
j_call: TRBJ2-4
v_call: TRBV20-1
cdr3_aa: CSARVKESAKNIQYF

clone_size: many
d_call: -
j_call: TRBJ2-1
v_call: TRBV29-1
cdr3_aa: CSADEQFF

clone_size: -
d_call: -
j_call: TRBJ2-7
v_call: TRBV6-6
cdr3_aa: CASSLARVNEQYF

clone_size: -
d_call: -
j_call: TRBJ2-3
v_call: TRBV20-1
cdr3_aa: CSARDSSAFPTDTQYF

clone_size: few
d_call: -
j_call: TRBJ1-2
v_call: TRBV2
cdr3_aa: CASYLGGYTF

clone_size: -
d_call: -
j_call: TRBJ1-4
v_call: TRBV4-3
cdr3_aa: CASSPQQGYEKLFF

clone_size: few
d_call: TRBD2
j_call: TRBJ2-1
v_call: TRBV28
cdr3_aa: CASSQTGTRGEQFF

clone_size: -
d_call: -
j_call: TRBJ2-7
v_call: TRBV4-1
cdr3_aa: CASSQGSPYEQYF

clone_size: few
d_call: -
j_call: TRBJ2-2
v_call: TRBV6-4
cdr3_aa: CASSSQGANTGELFF

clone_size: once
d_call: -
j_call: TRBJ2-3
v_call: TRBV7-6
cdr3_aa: CASSLNSPDTQYF

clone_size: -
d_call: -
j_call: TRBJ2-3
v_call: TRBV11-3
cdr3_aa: CASSLGGPDTQYF

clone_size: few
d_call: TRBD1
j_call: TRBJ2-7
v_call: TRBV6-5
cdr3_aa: CASRSGTGAYEQYF

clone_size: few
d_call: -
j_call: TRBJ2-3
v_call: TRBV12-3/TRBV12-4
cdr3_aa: CASMVRGTDTQYF

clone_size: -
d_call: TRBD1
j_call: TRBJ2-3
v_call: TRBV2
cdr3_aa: CASLRGQAPTDTQYF

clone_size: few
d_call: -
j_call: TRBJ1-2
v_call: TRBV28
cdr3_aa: CASSRTALRDGYTF

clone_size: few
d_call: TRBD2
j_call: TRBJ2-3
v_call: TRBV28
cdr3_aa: CASILAGGPSGDTQYF

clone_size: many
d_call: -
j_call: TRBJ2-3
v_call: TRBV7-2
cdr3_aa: CASSPWRQATSDTQYF

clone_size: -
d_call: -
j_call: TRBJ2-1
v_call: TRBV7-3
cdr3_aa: CASSSTPGEGYNEQFF

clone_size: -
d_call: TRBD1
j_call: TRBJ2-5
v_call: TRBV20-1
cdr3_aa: CSASPLGQAFQETQYF

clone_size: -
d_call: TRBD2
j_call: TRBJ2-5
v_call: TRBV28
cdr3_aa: CASREEETQYF

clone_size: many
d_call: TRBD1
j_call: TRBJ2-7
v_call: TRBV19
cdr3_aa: CASSATGSSYEQYF

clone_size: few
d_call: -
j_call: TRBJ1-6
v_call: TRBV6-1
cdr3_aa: CASTPGGSSPLHF

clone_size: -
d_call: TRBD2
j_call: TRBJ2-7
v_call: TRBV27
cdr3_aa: CASRERGGPYEQYF

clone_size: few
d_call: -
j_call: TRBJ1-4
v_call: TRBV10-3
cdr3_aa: CAISEMEGTEKLFF

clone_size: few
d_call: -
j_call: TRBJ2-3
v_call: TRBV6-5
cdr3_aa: CASSRGSYSDTQYF

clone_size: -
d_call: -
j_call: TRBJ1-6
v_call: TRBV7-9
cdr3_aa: CASSSTFPGHNSPLHF

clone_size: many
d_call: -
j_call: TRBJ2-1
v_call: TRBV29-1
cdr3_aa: CSVEFGVSYNEQFF

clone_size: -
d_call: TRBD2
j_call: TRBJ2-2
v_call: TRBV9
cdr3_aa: CASSVASGGLANTGELFF

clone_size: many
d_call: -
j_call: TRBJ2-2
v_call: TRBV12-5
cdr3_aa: CASGLVQGDTGELFF

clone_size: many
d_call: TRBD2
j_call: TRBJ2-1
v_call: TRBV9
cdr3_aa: CASSQRLLAGGVEQFF

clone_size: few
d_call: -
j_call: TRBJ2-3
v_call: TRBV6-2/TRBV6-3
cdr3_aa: CASSPLRGVTDTQYF

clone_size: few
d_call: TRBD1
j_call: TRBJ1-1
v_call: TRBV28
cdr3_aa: CASSFRGSGAFF